This T cell receptor (beta chain) derives from a study of shared clonotypes between healthy human individuals. Study observations and caveats: Relative to their counterparts shared across all four donors, non-shared clonotypes exhibited diminished generation probabilities.

As regards this clone: Its antigen is not identified.

In the original analysis: Owing to the provision of junction-only sequences devoid of quality scores by immunoSEQ, filtering differed. Profiling relied on immunoSEQ multiplex PCR, and the TCRdb table lists in-frame clones only, not all of them. V and J calls and clone size are given by that table; D and trimming were obtained from the DNA. The table shows fewer than 700,000 clones, with 95% occurring only once. Cells designated naive CD8 were CD45RO-negative and were positively selected for CCR7, with terminally differentiated effector memory CD45RA+ cells excluded. Healthy HIV-negative adults without recent acute infections or vaccinations served as donors. The CDR3 sequence is 18 residues long. Germline V CDR1 and CDR2: SGHAT, FQNNGV. Trimming at V came to 0 bases and at J to 0 bases, leaving 8 bases not matched to a gene.

V gene TRBV11-2 combines with J gene TRBJ1-1, with 9 bases matching TRBD1. This sequence was found in a woman in her twenties or thirties in good health. The sequenced material came from naive CD8+ T cells sorted from blood. The DNA of the CDR3 is TGTGCCAGCAGCTTAGATCCCCCCACAGGGGGCGTGAACACTGAAGCTTTCTTT. Protein: CASSLDPPTGGVNTEAFF. Filled out from reference TRBV11-2 and TRBJ1-1, the complete variable domain reads EAGVAQSPRYKIIEKRQSVAFWCNPISGHATLYWYQQILGQGPKLLIQFQNNGVVDDSQLPKDRFSAERLKGVDSTLKIQPAKLEDSAVYLCASSLDPPTGGVNTEAFFGQGTRLTVV.